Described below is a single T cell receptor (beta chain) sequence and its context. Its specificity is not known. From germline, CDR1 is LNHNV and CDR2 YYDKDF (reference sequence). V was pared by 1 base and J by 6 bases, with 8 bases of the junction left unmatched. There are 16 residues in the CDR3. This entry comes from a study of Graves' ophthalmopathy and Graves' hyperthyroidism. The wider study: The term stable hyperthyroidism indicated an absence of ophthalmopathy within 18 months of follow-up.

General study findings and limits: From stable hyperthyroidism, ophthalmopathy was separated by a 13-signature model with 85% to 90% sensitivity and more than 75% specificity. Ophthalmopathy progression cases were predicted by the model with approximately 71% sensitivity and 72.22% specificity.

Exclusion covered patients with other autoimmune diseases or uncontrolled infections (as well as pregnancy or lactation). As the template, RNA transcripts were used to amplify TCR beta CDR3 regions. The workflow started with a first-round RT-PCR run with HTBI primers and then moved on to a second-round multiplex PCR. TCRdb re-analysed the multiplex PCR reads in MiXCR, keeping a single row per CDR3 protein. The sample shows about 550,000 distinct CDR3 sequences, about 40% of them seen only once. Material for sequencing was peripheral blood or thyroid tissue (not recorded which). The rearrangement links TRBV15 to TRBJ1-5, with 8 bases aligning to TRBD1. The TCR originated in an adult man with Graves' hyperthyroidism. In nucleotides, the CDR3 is TGTGCCACCAGCAGAGGCGGGGCAGGGGGCGGTCAGCCCCAGCATTTT. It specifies CATSRGGAGGGQPQHF.